The source of this TCR beta chain is a study of T cells in Graves' hyperthyroidism and ophthalmopathy. Looking at the study overall: Specimen type is peripheral blood, collected at initial diagnosis prior to any treatment.

Each person with ophthalmopathy scored at least 3 on the Clinical Activity Score, reached NOSPECS grade 4 or higher, and had been ill under 3 months. Clinical symptoms, serum thyroxine, TRAb, thyroid ultrasound and orbital computed tomography informed diagnoses. Note on this clonotype: Its antigen is undetermined.

The TCR beta CDR3 regions underwent amplification using RNA transcripts as the source. First-round RT-PCR with HTBI primers amplified the TCR CDR3 region. Via MiXCR, TCRdb re-called the multiplex PCR reads, giving one row per CDR3 protein. The data show approximately 620,000 distinct CDR3 sequences, with approximately 15% seen just once and more than 3% held by the top ten. Regarding the study as a whole: Also found in blood were most expanded thyroid clonotypes above 0.001.

V gave up 3 bases and J gave up 0 bases; unmatched junction bases: 5. CDR1 and CDR2 (germline): SGHNT, YYREEE (reference sequence). The CDR3 has 15 amino acids. The chain combines TRBV5-4 with TRBJ1-2, with 7 positions matching TRBD1. Sequenced sample: blood. The sequence came from a woman aged 40-49 years with Graves' ophthalmopathy. The CDR3 sequence: CASSSRTGANYGYTF. DNA of the CDR3: TGTGCCAGCAGCTCCCGGACAGGAGCTAACTATGGCTACACCTTC. Filled out from reference TRBV5-4 and TRBJ1-2, the complete variable domain reads ETGVTQSPTHLIKTRGQQVTLRCSSQSGHNTVSWYQQALGQGPQFIFQYYREEENGRGNFPPRFSGLQFPNYSSELNVNALELDDSALYLCASSSRTGANYGYTFGSGTRLTVV.